The table lists the clone carrying this TCR beta chain with a few counts. No antigen is known for it. This record comes from a study of metastatic and nonmetastatic thyroid tumors. The wider study: Both malignant and benign thyroid patients supplied peripheral blood and tumor or nodule tissue samples, across which the repertoires of these patients were then compared. Study-wide findings and caveats: TCR beta diversity was reportedly significantly higher in malignant thyroid tumors than benign nodules, in blood and tumor.

Thyroid surgery took place with no prior treatment in any patient. Original data processing: Using the CDR3 differences seen across clinicopathological groups, the authors built a distant-metastasis classifier for papillary thyroid cancer, which was meant to discriminate distant-metastatic patients. TCRdb ran MiXCR on the PCR reads. The V and J calls were not made by the authors but by TCRdb's processing. The profile shows 7,700 or so clones, 30% to 35% of them singletons. The V and J ends lost 1 base and 4 bases respectively, with 16 bases between them. Germline V gene data show CDR1 as LNHNV and CDR2 as YYDKDF (reference sequence). The CDR3 consists of 16 residues.

The specimen was tumor tissue. The clonotype was recovered from a female donor with papillary thyroid cancer or a benign thyroid nodule (not recorded which). Some clones in this sample may be carry-over from other donors' samples. V is TRBV15 and J is TRBJ2-5; possible D gene TRBD1, 6 bases. CDR3 bases: TGTGCCACCAGCAGAGGGCAGGGCAGGGGATCAGAGACCCAGTACTTC. Its translation: CATSRGQGRGSETQYF.